A selection of T cell receptor beta chains follows, all from one sample in a study of cytomegalovirus exposure and HLA in healthy donors. Repertoires were generated with immunoSEQ multiplex PCR, while TCRdb's copy carries only in-frame clones and drops some. The repertoire includes about 130,000 clones, 80% to 90% of them detected once, and 2.5% to 3% sits in the top ten. The sequencing sample was made of PBMCs. All receptors derive from a woman between 18 and 30 years old in good health and CMV-seropositive. Each CDR3 is given without its conserved first and last residue. Fields, in order: J gene, clone size, V gene, CDR3 protein. Only some rows state a clone size, as once, few, many or a class for expanded clones.

J gene: TRBJ2-7; clone size: -; V gene: TRBV4-2; CDR3 protein: ASSQDLGEAQY
J gene: TRBJ2-3; clone size: -; V gene: TRBV9; CDR3 protein: ASSAPTDTQY
J gene: TRBJ2-2; clone size: -; V gene: TRBV5-1; CDR3 protein: ASSLAWTGAGTGELF
J gene: TRBJ2-2; clone size: -; V gene: TRBV27; CDR3 protein: ASRSDRQTGELF
J gene: TRBJ1-1; clone size: -; V gene: TRBV30; CDR3 protein: AWSVYRRRAEAF
J gene: TRBJ2-1; clone size: -; V gene: TRBV27; CDR3 protein: ASSLGGSSYNEQF
J gene: TRBJ1-2; clone size: -; V gene: TRBV10-3; CDR3 protein: AISEPGQGAGYGYT
J gene: TRBJ1-4; clone size: -; V gene: TRBV7-9; CDR3 protein: SSSSQVPNEKLF
J gene: TRBJ2-2; clone size: -; V gene: TRBV28; CDR3 protein: ASSLDNLRDRGRRELF
J gene: TRBJ2-3; clone size: -; V gene: TRBV27; CDR3 protein: ASTDPFSGGSGTDTQY
J gene: TRBJ2-7; clone size: -; V gene: TRBV5-1; CDR3 protein: ASSLGGTSGGYEQY
J gene: TRBJ2-2; clone size: -; V gene: TRBV18; CDR3 protein: ASSPIGAGELF
J gene: TRBJ1-1; clone size: -; V gene: TRBV19; CDR3 protein: ASSIVFVQGAMNTEAF
J gene: TRBJ1-2; clone size: few; V gene: TRBV7-2; CDR3 protein: ASSLRILEANYGYT
J gene: TRBJ1-2; clone size: -; V gene: TRBV30; CDR3 protein: AWSGGDSDYGYT
J gene: TRBJ2-2; clone size: -; V gene: TRBV18; CDR3 protein: ASSPPPGQGSGELF
J gene: TRBJ2-7; clone size: -; V gene: TRBV11-2; CDR3 protein: ASSPEHYEQY
J gene: TRBJ1-2; clone size: -; V gene: TRBV19; CDR3 protein: ASSIRRAAVANYGYT
J gene: TRBJ2-1; clone size: -; V gene: TRBV5-1; CDR3 protein: ASSGGQSYNEQF
J gene: TRBJ1-1; clone size: -; V gene: TRBV30; CDR3 protein: AWSVSGAGDTEAF
J gene: TRBJ1-1; clone size: few; V gene: TRBV2; CDR3 protein: ASLGGTEAF
J gene: TRBJ2-7; clone size: -; V gene: TRBV4-1; CDR3 protein: ASSQDLATSGGAYEQY
J gene: TRBJ2-7; clone size: -; V gene: TRBV29-1; CDR3 protein: SVEKGAYHEQY
J gene: TRBJ2-7; clone size: -; V gene: TRBV19; CDR3 protein: ASSARQTPYEQY
J gene: TRBJ1-1; clone size: -; V gene: TRBV12-5; CDR3 protein: ASGQLSGQAEAF